This T cell receptor beta chain was sequenced in a study of blood T cell repertoires in COVID-19. Looking at the study overall: The origin of the acute and convalescent COVID-19 samples was the United States, Italy and Spain. Sources were T cells, B-cell-depleted T cells, or PBMCs; the material itself was cDNA or gDNA.

Generated by immunoSEQ multiplex PCR, the TCRdb table keeps only in-frame clones and is missing some. There are tens of thousands of clones in the sample; around 86% occur only once, and 13% to 15% lies in the top ten. V shed 5 bases and J shed 0 bases, with 12 bases lying between them. The CDR3 spans 15 residues. CDR1 and CDR2 from the germline V gene are MDHEN and SYDVKM. The sequence derives from a man in his 70s with acute or convalescent COVID-19. The sequenced sample was peripheral blood. The rearrangement uses TRBV28 and TRBJ2-3, with a tentative D call TRBD2 (5 bases). The CDR3 loop is CASSTYGKSTDTQYF. CDR3 nucleotides: TGTGCCAGCAGTACCTACGGGAAAAGCACAGATACGCAGTATTTT.